This TCR beta chain was sequenced in a study of graft-versus-host responses after intestinal transplantation. Study-level information: Recipients were given multivisceral, liver-intestinal, or isolated intestinal transplants. Findings and caveats of the study: Individuals carrying graft-donor T cell macrochimerism showed high graft-versus-host to host-versus-graft clonal ratios in allografts. In recipient marrow, GvH clones were found, and some appeared first in ileum or blood.

This clone was observed a few times. Antigen specificity is unknown. The sample has other DNA sequences that encode this CDR3 too. Produced via immunoSEQ multiplex PCR; TCRdb's table is partial and in-frame only. The sample comprises some 79,000 clones, 85% to 90% of which are singletons, and roughly 0.37% rests with the top ten. The CDR3 runs 15 residues. In germline, CDR1 is LNHDA, CDR2 SQIVND (reference sequence). Trimming removed 3 bases from V and 4 bases from J; junction bases left unmatched: 7. The chain uses TRBV19 and TRBJ2-7, with TRBD2 identical over 9 bases. Sequences were derived from unstimulated CD4+ T cells sorted from spleen or lymph node cells, sampled before intestinal transplant. The origin of this receptor is a human donor who received an intestinal transplant. The CDR3 loop reads CASSIGGRAGYEQYF. CDR3 in DNA: TGTGCCAGTAGTATTGGCGGGAGGGCCGGTTACGAGCAGTACTTC. The whole variable domain, remainder taken from reference TRBV19 and TRBJ2-7, is DGGITQSPKYLFRKEGQNVTLSCEQNLNHDAMYWYRQDPGQGLRLIYYSQIVNDFQKGDIAEGYSVSREKKESFPLTVTSAQKNPTAFYLCASSIGGRAGYEQYFGPGTRLTVT.